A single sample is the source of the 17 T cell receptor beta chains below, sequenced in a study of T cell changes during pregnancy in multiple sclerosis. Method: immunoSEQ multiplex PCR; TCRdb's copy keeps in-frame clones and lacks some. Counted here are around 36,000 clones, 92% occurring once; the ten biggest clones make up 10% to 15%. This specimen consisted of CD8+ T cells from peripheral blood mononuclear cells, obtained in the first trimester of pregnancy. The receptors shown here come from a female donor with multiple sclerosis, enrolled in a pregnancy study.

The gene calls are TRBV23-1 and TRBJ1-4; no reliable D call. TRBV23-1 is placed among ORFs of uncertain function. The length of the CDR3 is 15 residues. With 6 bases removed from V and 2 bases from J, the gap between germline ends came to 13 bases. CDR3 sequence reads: CASSGNPRTNEKLFF. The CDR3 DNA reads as TGCGCCAGCAGCGGGAACCCGAGGACTAATGAAAAACTGTTTTTT.

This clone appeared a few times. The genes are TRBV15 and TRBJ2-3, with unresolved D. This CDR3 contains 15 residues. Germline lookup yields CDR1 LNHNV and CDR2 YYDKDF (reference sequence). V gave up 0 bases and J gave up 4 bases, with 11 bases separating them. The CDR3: CATSREGHPADTQYF. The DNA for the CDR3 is TGTGCCACCAGCAGAGAGGGCCACCCCGCAGATACGCAGTATTTT.

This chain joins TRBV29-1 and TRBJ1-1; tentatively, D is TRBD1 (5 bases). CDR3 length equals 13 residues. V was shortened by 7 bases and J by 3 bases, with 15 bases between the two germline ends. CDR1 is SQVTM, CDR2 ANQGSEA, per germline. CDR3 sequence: CSARGGFDTEAFF. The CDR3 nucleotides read TGCAGCGCCCGGGGGGGATTTGACACTGAAGCTTTCTTT.

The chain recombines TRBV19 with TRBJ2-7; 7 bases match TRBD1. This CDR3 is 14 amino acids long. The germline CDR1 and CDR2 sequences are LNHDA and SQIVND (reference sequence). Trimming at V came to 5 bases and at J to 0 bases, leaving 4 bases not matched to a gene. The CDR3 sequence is CASSAGTVSYEQYF. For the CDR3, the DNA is TGTGCCAGTAGTGCCGGGACAGTCTCCTACGAGCAGTACTTC.

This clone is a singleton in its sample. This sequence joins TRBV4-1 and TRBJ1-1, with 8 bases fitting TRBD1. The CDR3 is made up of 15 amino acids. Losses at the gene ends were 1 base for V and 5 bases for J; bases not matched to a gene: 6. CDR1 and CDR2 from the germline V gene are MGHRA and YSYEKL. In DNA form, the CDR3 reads TGCGCCAGCAGCCAAGTAGACAGGGGTGGGACTGAAGCTTTCTTT. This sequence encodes CASSQVDRGGTEAFF.

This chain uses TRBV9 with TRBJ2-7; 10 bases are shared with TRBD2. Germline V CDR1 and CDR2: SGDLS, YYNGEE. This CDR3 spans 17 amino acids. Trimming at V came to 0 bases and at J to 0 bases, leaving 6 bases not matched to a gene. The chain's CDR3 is CASSVAGPSGGSYEQYF. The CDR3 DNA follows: TGTGCCAGCAGCGTAGCTGGTCCTAGCGGGGGCTCCTACGAGCAGTACTTC.

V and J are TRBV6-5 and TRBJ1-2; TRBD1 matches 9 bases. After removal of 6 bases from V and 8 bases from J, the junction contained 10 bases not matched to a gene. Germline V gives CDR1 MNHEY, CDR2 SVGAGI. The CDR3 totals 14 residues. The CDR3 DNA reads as TGTGCCAGCAGCGACCGGGACAGGGTGTTGGGCTACACCTTC. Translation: CASSDRDRVLGYTF.

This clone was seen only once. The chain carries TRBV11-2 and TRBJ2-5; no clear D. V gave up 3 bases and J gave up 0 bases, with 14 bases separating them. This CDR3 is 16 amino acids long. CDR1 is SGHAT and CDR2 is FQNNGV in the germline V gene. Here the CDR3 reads CASSFFRQVNQETQYF. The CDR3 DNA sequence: TGTGCCAGCAGCTTTTTTAGGCAGGTTAACCAAGAGACCCAGTACTTC. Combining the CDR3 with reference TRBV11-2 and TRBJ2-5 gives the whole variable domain EAGVAQSPRYKIIEKRQSVAFWCNPISGHATLYWYQQILGQGPKLLIQFQNNGVVDDSQLPKDRFSAERLKGVDSTLKIQPAKLEDSAVYLCASSFFRQVNQETQYFGPGTRLLVL.

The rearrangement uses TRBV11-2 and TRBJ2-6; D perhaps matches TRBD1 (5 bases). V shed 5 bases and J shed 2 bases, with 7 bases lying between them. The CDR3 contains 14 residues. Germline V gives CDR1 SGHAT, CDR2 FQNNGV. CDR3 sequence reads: CASSPGTGANVLTF. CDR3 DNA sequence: TGTGCCAGCAGCCCAGGGACTGGGGCCAACGTCCTGACTTTC.

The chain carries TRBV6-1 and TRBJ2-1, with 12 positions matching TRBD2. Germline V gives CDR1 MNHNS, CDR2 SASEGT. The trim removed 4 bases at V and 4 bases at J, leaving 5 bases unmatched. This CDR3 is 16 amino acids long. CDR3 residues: CASSAASGGGYNEQFF. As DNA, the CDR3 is TGTGCCAGCAGTGCGGCTAGCGGGGGGGGATACAATGAGCAGTTCTTC.

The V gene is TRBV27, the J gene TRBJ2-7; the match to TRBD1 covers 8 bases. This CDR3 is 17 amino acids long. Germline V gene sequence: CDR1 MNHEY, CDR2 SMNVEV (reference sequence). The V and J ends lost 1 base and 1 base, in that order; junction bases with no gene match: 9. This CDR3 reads CASSLFATRTGSYEQYF. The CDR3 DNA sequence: TGTGCCAGCAGTTTATTCGCAACCCGGACAGGGTCCTACGAGCAGTACTTC.

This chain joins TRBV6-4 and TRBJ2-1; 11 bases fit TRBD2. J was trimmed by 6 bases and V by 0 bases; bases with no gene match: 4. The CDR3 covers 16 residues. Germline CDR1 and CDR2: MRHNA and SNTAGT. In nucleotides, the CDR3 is TGTGCCAGCAGTGACTCAGCTAGCGGGGGGTCCAATGAGCAGTTCTTC. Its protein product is CASSDSASGGSNEQFF.

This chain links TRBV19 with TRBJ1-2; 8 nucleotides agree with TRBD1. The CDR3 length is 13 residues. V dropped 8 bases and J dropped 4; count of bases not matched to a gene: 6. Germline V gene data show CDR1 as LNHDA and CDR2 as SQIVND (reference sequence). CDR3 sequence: CASGQGGGYGYTF. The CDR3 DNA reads TGTGCCAGTGGACAGGGAGGGGGCTATGGCTACACCTTC.

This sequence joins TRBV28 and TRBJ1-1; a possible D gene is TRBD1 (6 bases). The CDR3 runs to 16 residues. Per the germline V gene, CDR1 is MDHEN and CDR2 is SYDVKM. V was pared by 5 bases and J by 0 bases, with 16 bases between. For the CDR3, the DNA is TGTGCCAGCAGTCCTTGGACAGCCTACATGAACACTGAAGCTTTCTTT. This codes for CASSPWTAYMNTEAFF.

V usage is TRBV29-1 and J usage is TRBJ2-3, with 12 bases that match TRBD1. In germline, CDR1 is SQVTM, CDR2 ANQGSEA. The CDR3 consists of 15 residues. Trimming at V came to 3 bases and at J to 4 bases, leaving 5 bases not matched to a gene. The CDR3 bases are TGCAGCGTTGAGGCCGGGACAGGGGGCTCAGATACGCAGTATTTT. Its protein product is CSVEAGTGGSDTQYF.

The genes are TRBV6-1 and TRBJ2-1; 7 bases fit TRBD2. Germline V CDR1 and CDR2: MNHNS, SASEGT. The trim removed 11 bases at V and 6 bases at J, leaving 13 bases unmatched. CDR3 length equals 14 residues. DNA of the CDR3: TGTGCCGCGGGGGACCTGGACGGCTTCAATGAGCAGTTCTTC. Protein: CAAGDLDGFNEQFF.

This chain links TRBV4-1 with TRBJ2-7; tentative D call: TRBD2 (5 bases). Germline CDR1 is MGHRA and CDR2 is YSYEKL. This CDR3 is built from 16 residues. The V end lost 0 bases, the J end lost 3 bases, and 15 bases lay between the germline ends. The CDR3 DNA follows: TGCGCCAGCAGCCAAGATGGAGGCGTGGACGTCTACGAGCAGTACTTC. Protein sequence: CASSQDGGVDVYEQYF.